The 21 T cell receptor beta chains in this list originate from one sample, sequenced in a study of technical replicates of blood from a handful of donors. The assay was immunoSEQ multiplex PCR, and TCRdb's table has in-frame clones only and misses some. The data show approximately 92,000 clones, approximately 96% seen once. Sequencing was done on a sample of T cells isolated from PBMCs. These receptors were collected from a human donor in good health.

This CDR3 reads CASSRGDRGSEKLFF. In DNA form, the CDR3 reads TGCGCCAGCAGCCGTGGGGACAGGGGAAGTGAAAAACTGTTTTTT. This rearrangement joins TRBV4-3 to TRBJ1-4; 10 nucleotides align to TRBD1. V lost 4 bases, J lost 7 bases, and 6 bases stayed unmatched. The length of the CDR3 is 15 residues. The germline V gene encodes CDR1 LGHNA and CDR2 YSLEER.

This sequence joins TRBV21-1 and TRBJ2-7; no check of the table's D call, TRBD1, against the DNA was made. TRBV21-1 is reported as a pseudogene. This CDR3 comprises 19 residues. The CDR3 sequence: CASSSYLRRAAFKSYEQYF. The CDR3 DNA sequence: TGTGCCAGCAGCAGTTATCTTCGCAGGGCTGCCTTTAAGTCCTACGAGCAGTACTTC.

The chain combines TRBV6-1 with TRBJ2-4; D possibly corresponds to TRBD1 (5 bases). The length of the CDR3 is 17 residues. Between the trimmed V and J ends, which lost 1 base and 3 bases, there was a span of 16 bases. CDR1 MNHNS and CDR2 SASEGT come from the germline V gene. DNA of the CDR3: TGTGCCAGCAGTGAAGGTTTTTGGGGCCAGGGCAAAAACATTCAGTACTTC. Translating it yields CASSEGFWGQGKNIQYF.

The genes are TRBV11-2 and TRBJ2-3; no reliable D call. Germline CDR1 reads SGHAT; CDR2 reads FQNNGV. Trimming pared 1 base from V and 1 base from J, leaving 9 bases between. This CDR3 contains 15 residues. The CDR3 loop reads CASSLGVLGTDTQYF. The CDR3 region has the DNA TGTGCCAGCAGCTTAGGCGTATTGGGCACAGATACGCAGTATTTT.

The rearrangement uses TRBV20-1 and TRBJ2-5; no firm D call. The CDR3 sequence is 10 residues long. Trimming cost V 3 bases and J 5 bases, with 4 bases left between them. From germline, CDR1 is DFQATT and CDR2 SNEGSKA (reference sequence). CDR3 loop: CSARRETQYF. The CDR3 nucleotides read TGCAGTGCTAGGAGGGAGACCCAGTACTTC.

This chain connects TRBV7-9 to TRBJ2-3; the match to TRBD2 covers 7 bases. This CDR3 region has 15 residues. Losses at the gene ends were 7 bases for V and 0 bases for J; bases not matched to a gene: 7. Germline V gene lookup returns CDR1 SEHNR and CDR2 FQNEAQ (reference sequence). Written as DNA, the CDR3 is TGTGCCAGCATCACAAGCGGGATAAGCACAGATACGCAGTATTTT. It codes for CASITSGISTDTQYF.

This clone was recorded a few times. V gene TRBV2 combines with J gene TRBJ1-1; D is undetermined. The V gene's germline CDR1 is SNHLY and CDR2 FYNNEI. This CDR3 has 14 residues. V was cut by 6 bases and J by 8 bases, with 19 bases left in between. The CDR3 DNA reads TGTGCCAGCAGAACCTTCACCGGGATCATCGAAGCTTTCTTT. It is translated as CASRTFTGIIEAFF.

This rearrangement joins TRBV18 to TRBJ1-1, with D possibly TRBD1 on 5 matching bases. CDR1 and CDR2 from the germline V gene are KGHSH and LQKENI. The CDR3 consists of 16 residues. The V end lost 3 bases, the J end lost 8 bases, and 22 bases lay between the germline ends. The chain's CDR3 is CASSPNITTVMIEAFF. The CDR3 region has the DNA TGTGCCAGCTCACCCAATATAACGACAGTGATGATCGAAGCTTTCTTT.

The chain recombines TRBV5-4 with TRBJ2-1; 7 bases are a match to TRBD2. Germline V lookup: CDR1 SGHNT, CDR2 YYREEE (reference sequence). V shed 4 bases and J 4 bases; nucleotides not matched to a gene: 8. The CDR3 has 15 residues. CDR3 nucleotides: TGTGCCAGCAGCCCCTGGGCTAGCGGATACAATGAGCAGTTCTTC. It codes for CASSPWASGYNEQFF.

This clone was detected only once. The CDR3 protein is CASLGPRETDTQYF. CDR3 nucleotides: TGTGCCAGCCTCGGCCCCAGGGAAACAGATACGCAGTATTTT. The chain has TRBV6-6 and TRBJ2-3; D is possibly TRBD1 (5 bases). Germline CDR1 is MNHNY and CDR2 is SVGAGI (reference sequence). This CDR3 spans 14 amino acids. Trimming pared 8 bases from V and 3 bases from J, leaving 15 bases between.

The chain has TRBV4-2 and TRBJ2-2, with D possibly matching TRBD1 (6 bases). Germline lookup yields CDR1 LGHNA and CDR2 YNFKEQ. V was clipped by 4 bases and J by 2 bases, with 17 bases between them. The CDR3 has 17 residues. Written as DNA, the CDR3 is TGTGCCAGCAGCCGAGCGAGGACAGCCGCTAACACCGGGGAGCTGTTTTTT. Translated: CASSRARTAANTGELFF.

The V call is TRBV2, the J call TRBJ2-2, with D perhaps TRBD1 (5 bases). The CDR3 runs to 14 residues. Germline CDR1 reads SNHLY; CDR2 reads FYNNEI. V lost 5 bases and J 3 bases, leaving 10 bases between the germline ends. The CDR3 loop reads CASSKDTYTGELFF. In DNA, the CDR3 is TGTGCCAGCAGTAAGGACACCTACACCGGGGAGCTGTTTTTT.

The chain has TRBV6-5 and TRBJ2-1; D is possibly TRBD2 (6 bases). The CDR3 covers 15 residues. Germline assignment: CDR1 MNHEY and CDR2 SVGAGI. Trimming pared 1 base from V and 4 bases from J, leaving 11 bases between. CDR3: CASSYFASDYNEQFF. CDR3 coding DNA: TGTGCCAGCAGTTACTTTGCTAGCGATTACAATGAGCAGTTCTTC.

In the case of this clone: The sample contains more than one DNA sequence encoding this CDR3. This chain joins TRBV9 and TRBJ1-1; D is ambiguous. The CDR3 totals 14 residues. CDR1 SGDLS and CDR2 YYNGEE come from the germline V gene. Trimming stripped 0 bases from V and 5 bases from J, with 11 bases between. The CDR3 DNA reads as TGTGCCAGCAGCGTAGAAGAGGGAGGTACTGAAGCTTTCTTT. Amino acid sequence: CASSVEEGGTEAFF.

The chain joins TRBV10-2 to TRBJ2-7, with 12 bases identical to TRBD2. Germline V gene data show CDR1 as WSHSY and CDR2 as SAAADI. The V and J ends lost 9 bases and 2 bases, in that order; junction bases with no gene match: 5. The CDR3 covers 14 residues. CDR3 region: CASHLAGGAYEQYF. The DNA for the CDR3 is TGCGCCAGTCATCTAGCGGGAGGGGCCTACGAGCAGTACTTC.

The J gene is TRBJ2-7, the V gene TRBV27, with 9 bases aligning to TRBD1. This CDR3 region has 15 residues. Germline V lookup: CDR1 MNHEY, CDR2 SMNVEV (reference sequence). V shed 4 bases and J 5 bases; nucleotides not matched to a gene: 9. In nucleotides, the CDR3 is TGTGCCAGCAGTTCCGTCGGGACAGGGCTCAACGAGCAGTACTTC. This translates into CASSSVGTGLNEQYF.

The CDR3 sequence is CASSFLPGGPYEQYF. DNA for the CDR3: TGTGCCAGCAGCTTTCTACCGGGAGGGCCTTACGAGCAGTACTTC. The chain combines TRBV11-3 with TRBJ2-7; 8 bases fit TRBD2. CDR1 SGHNT and CDR2 YENEEA come from the germline V gene. V shed 3 bases, J shed 4 bases, and the junction held 8 bases outside the gene matches. The CDR3 extends over 15 amino acids.

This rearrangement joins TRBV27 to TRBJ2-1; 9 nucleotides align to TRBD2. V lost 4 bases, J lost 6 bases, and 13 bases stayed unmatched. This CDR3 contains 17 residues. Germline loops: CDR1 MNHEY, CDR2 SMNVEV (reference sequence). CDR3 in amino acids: CASSSRVAGVGFNEQFF. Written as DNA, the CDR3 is TGTGCCAGCAGTTCCCGGGTAGCGGGAGTGGGTTTCAATGAGCAGTTCTTC.

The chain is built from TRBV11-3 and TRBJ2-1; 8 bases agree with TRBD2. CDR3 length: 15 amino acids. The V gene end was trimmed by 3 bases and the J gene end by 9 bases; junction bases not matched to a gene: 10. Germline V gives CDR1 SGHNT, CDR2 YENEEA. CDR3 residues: CASSFGTGGPGEQFF. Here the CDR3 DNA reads TGTGCCAGCAGCTTTGGGACGGGAGGGCCAGGTGAGCAGTTCTTC.

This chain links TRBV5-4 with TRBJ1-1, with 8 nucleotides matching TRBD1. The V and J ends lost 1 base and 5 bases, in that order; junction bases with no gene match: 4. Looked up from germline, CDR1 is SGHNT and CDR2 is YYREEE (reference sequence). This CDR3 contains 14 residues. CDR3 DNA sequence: TGTGCCAGCAGCTTGACAGGGGGAATTACTGAAGCTTTCTTT. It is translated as CASSLTGGITEAFF.

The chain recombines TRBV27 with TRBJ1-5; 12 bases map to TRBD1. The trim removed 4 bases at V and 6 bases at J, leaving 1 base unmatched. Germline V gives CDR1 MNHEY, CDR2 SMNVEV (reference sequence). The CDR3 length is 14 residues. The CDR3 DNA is TGTGCCAGCAGTTGGGACAGGGGGCGTCAGCCCCAGCATTTT. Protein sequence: CASSWDRGRQPQHF.